Shown below are 8 T cell receptor beta chains from a single sample sequenced in a study of blood T cells in healthy people across ages. A J-beta primer mix and a sample-barcoded 5' primer were used in a second PCR of roughly 7 to 12 cycles. TCRdb re-called the 5' RACE reads with MiXCR, one entry per CDR3 protein. The table includes approximately 1.5 million distinct CDR3 sequences, around 35% detected once. Material: blood. The receptors derive from a woman between 25 and 40 years old in good health.

This clonotype was seen a handful of times. This sequence joins TRBV20-1 and TRBJ2-5; TRBD2 matches at 10 bases. The tail of the sequence fits TRBJ2-7 better, so the J call may be wrong. The CDR3 spans 17 residues. Germline CDR1 is DFQATT and CDR2 is SNEGSKA (reference sequence). The CDR3 loop is CSARDPGAGGRFGEQYF. In nucleotides, the CDR3 is TGCAGTGCTAGAGATCCGGGAGCGGGGGGGCGGTTCGGCGAGCAGTACTTC.

This chain connects TRBV20-1 to TRBJ2-7; no clear D. Deletions cut 6 bases from V and 0 bases from J, with 9 bases between. This CDR3 region has 12 residues. Germline CDR1 DFQATT, CDR2 SNEGSKA (reference sequence). The CDR3 DNA sequence: TGCAGTGCCCCGACAACCTCCTACGAGCAGTACTTC. It translates to CSAPTTSYEQYF.

In regard to this clonotype: This could be a read error, since a much larger clone is one nucleotide away. This chain joins TRBV4-2 and TRBJ2-3; 9 bases are shared with TRBD2. Germline CDR1 is LGHNA and CDR2 is YNFKEQ. This CDR3 has 15 residues. The CDR3: CTSSPTSGHTDTQYF. Written as DNA, the CDR3 is TGTACCAGCAGCCCGACTAGCGGCCACACAGATACGCAGTATTTT.

The genes are TRBV28 and TRBJ2-7, with D possibly TRBD1 on 6 matching bases. There are 15 residues in the CDR3. Looked up from germline, CDR1 is MDHEN and CDR2 is SYDVKM. Between the trimmed V and J ends, which lost 3 bases and 2 bases, there was a span of 14 bases. The CDR3 DNA follows: TGTGCCAGCAGTTTCGGTGGGGACATAACCTACGAGCAGTACTTC. Its translation is CASSFGGDITYEQYF.

This chain links TRBV20-1 with TRBJ2-5, with TRBD2 identical over 9 bases. The J call may be in error: the DNA end matches TRBJ2-7 better. Germline loops: CDR1 DFQATT, CDR2 SNEGSKA (reference sequence). This CDR3 has 13 amino acids. CDR3 sequence: CSADRSGSGEQYF. For the CDR3, the DNA is TGCAGTGCTGACCGTAGCGGGAGCGGCGAGCAGTACTTC.

In regard to this clonotype: Given a much more abundant clone one base away, this may be a read error. The genes are TRBV12-3 or TRBV12-4 and TRBJ2-7, with D tentatively TRBD2 (6 bases). The V gene lost 9 bases and the J gene lost 7 bases, with 28 bases spanning the gap. The CDR3 covers 16 residues. In DNA form, the CDR3 reads TGTGCCAGTCCGAGCACCCGGGACTTTAACTACAATGAGCAGTACTTC. This gives the protein CASPSTRDFNYNEQYF.

The V and J genes are TRBV20-1 and TRBJ2-1, with 11 nucleotides matching TRBD2. This CDR3 contains 14 residues. CDR1 and CDR2 (germline): DFQATT, SNEGSKA (reference sequence). V gave up 6 bases and J gave up 4 bases; unmatched junction bases: 5. The CDR3 nucleotides read TGCAGTGCGGATCGGACTAGCGGGTACAATGAGCAGTTCTTC. This codes for CSADRTSGYNEQFF.

The table lists this clonotype with many counts. The chain couples TRBV5-1 to TRBJ2-5; TRBD2 might be the D (5 bases). Looked up from germline, CDR1 is SGHRS and CDR2 is YFSETQ. V lost 4 bases and J lost 0, with 10 bases in between. CDR3 size: 14 residues. CDR3 amino acids: CASSPRGDQETQYF. CDR3 nucleotide sequence: TGCGCCAGCAGCCCTCGGGGAGACCAAGAGACCCAGTACTTC.